A selection of T cell receptor beta chains follows, all from one sample in a study of cytomegalovirus exposure and HLA in healthy donors. Profiled with immunoSEQ multiplex PCR; TCRdb holds only in-frame clones, not every one. The sample comprises 95,000 to 150,000 clones, over 70% of which are singletons, and over 2.5% rests with the top ten. Sequencing used PBMCs. Source of these receptors: a woman aged 45-65 years in good health and CMV-seronegative. Each CDR3 is given with its conserved first and last residue. The D gene is left open where the match is weak. Clone sizes are given selectively: once, few, many, or a class where the clone is expanded.

d_gene: .
abundance: .
j_gene: TRBJ2-7
v_gene: TRBV27
CDR3nt: TGTGCCAGCAGTTTACTGACAGCCTACGAGCAGTACTTC
CDR3aa: CASSLLTAYEQYF

d_gene: .
abundance: once
j_gene: TRBJ2-1
v_gene: TRBV28
CDR3nt: TGTGCCAGCAGCCCCCGCAATGAGCAGTTCTTC
CDR3aa: CASSPRNEQFF

d_gene: TRBD2
abundance: .
j_gene: TRBJ2-7
v_gene: TRBV4-1
CDR3nt: TGCGCCAGCAGCCCCCTAGCGGGAATCGACGAGCAGTACTTC
CDR3aa: CASSPLAGIDEQYF

d_gene: .
abundance: .
j_gene: TRBJ1-3
v_gene: TRBV4-3
CDR3nt: TGCGCCAGCAGCCAAGGTCCCCAGGGGTTAACTGGAAACACCATATATTTT
CDR3aa: CASSQGPQGLTGNTIYF

d_gene: .
abundance: few
j_gene: TRBJ1-2
v_gene: TRBV29-1
CDR3nt: TGCAGCGTTGACTCAGACTATGGCTACACCTTC
CDR3aa: CSVDSDYGYTF

d_gene: .
abundance: .
j_gene: TRBJ1-2
v_gene: TRBV19
CDR3nt: TGTGCCACTAGCCATTACAGGACCAGTAAGGGGGACTATGGCTACACCTTC
CDR3aa: CATSHYRTSKGDYGYTF

d_gene: TRBD2
abundance: .
j_gene: TRBJ2-3
v_gene: TRBV6-5
CDR3nt: TGTGCCAGCAGTTTTGGACTAGCGGCCACAGATACGCAGTATTTT
CDR3aa: CASSFGLAATDTQYF

d_gene: TRBD1
abundance: .
j_gene: TRBJ2-2
v_gene: TRBV6-1
CDR3nt: TGTGCCAGCAGCTCCGGGACAGCGAACACCGGGGAGCTGTTTTTT
CDR3aa: CASSSGTANTGELFF

d_gene: .
abundance: .
j_gene: TRBJ2-1
v_gene: TRBV5-1
CDR3nt: TGCGCCAGCAGCGCCGCAGCGGGTACCAATGAGCAGTTCTTC
CDR3aa: CASSAAAGTNEQFF

d_gene: TRBD2
abundance: .
j_gene: TRBJ2-5
v_gene: TRBV9
CDR3nt: TGTGCCAGCAGCGAGGGGGTGACTAGCGGGAGGGCACTGGAGACCCAGTACTTC
CDR3aa: CASSEGVTSGRALETQYF

d_gene: .
abundance: .
j_gene: TRBJ2-6
v_gene: TRBV5-1
CDR3nt: TGCGCCAGCAGCCCCTACTCTGGGGCCAACGTCCTGACTTTC
CDR3aa: CASSPYSGANVLTF

d_gene: TRBD1
abundance: few
j_gene: TRBJ2-2
v_gene: TRBV28
CDR3nt: TGTGCCAGCAGTTTCGGACAGGGCCACACCGGGGAGCTGTTTTTT
CDR3aa: CASSFGQGHTGELFF

d_gene: .
abundance: .
j_gene: TRBJ2-3
v_gene: TRBV12-5
CDR3nt: TGTGCTAGTGGTTTGGAGGGGGCAGATACGCAGTATTTT
CDR3aa: CASGLEGADTQYF

d_gene: TRBD1
abundance: .
j_gene: TRBJ1-5
v_gene: TRBV2
CDR3nt: TGTGCCAGCAGGGGGACAGGGCTGAGTCAGCCCCAGCATTTT
CDR3aa: CASRGTGLSQPQHF

d_gene: .
abundance: few
j_gene: TRBJ1-1
v_gene: TRBV20-1
CDR3nt: TGCAGTGCTAGGCATGGGGCGTTAGTTTTCTTT
CDR3aa: CSARHGALVFF

d_gene: TRBD2
abundance: .
j_gene: TRBJ2-7
v_gene: TRBV6-6
CDR3nt: TGTGCCAGCAAAGACGGGAGGCACTCCTACGAGCAGTACTTC
CDR3aa: CASKDGRHSYEQYF

d_gene: .
abundance: .
j_gene: TRBJ2-3
v_gene: TRBV29-1
CDR3nt: TGCAGTAGCGGAGGGATGGGACGAGATACGCAGTATTTT
CDR3aa: CSSGGMGRDTQYF

d_gene: .
abundance: .
j_gene: TRBJ2-1
v_gene: TRBV4-2
CDR3nt: TGTGCCAGCAGCCAAGAGGAGGGGGGGGGTTACAATGAGCAGTTCTTC
CDR3aa: CASSQEEGGGYNEQFF

d_gene: .
abundance: .
j_gene: TRBJ1-2
v_gene: TRBV11-2
CDR3nt: TGTGCCAGCAGCTTAGAACGGACAACTAACTATGGCTACACCTTC
CDR3aa: CASSLERTTNYGYTF

d_gene: TRBD2
abundance: .
j_gene: TRBJ2-1
v_gene: TRBV11-2
CDR3nt: TGTGCCAGCAGCCCATCTTGGAGCGGGAGTTCGATGGGGGGGAATGAGCAGTTCTTC
CDR3aa: CASSPSWSGSSMGGNEQFF

d_gene: .
abundance: .
j_gene: TRBJ1-1
v_gene: TRBV13
CDR3nt: TGTGCCAGCAGCCCAAACGTGAGCCTTATGAACACTGAAGCTTTCTTT
CDR3aa: CASSPNVSLMNTEAFF

d_gene: TRBD1
abundance: .
j_gene: TRBJ1-5
v_gene: TRBV28
CDR3nt: TGTGCCAGCACCCTCGACAGGGCGGACAATCAGCCCCAGCATTTT
CDR3aa: CASTLDRADNQPQHF

d_gene: .
abundance: few
j_gene: TRBJ2-5
v_gene: TRBV2
CDR3nt: TGTGCCAGCGCTCGGGCGGGAGAGACCCAGTACTTC
CDR3aa: CASARAGETQYF

d_gene: .
abundance: .
j_gene: TRBJ1-1
v_gene: TRBV16
CDR3nt: TGTGCCAGCAGCCGGAAGACAGGAGGCTCGAACACTGAAGCTTTCTTT
CDR3aa: CASSRKTGGSNTEAFF

d_gene: TRBD2
abundance: .
j_gene: TRBJ2-1
v_gene: TRBV30
CDR3nt: TGTGCCTGGTCCAACCACCTAGCGGGAGGATATGAGCAGTTCTTC
CDR3aa: CAWSNHLAGGYEQFF

d_gene: .
abundance: .
j_gene: TRBJ1-2
v_gene: TRBV15
CDR3nt: TGTGCCACCAGCAGAGGCACAGGGCAGAATGAGAGGGGCTACACCTTC
CDR3aa: CATSRGTGQNERGYTF

d_gene: .
abundance: .
j_gene: TRBJ2-2
v_gene: TRBV4-2
CDR3nt: TGTGCCAGCAGTCTAAGACAGAAGAACACCGGGGAGCTGTTTTTT
CDR3aa: CASSLRQKNTGELFF